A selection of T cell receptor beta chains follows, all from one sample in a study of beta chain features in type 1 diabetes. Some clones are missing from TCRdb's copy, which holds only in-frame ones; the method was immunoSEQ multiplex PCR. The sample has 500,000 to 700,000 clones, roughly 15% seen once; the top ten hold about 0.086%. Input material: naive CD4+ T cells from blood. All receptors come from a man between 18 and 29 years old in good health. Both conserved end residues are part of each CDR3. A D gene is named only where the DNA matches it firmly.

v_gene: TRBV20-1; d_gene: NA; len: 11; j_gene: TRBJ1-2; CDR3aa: CSSLLLNGYTF
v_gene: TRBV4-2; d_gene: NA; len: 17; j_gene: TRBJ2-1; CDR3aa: CASSQDLGVGVHNEQFF
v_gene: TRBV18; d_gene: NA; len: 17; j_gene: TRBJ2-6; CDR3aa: CASSPQGQSSGANVLTF
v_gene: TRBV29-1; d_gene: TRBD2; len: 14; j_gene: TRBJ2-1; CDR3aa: CSVVVSGSYNEQFF
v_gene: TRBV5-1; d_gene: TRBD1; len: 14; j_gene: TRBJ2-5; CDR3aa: CASSSGTGQETQYF
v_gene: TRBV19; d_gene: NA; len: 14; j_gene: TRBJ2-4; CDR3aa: CASSIILAKNIQYF
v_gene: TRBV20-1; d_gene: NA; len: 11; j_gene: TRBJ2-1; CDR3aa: CSAREGLGQFF
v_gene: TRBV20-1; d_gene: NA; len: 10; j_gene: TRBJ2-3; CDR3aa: CSASAGTQYF
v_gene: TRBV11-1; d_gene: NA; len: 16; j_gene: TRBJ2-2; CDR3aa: CASSTWTLRSSGELFF
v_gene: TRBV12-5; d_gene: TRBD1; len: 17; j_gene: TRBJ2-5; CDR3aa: CASGPPSGQLSQETQYF
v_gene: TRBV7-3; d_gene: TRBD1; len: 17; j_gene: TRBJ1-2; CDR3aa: CASSLVGDRKTYEGYTF